This is a list of T cell receptor beta chains from one sample in a study of OX40 agonist ivuxolimab in advanced cancers. Some clones are missing from TCRdb's copy, which holds only in-frame ones; the method was immunoSEQ multiplex PCR. The table shows some 60,000 clones, with approximately 80% occurring only once. The sequencing here drew on CD4+ or CD8+ T cells sorted from blood, taken in a trial of the OX40 agonist ivuxolimab. These receptors came from an adult with an advanced solid tumor such as melanoma, head and neck, liver or kidney cancer. Both conserved end residues are part of each CDR3. Each record gives: clone size, CDR3 length, D gene, J gene, V gene, CDR3 protein, CDR3 DNA. A D gene is named only where the DNA matches it firmly. Clone size, where shown, is once, few, many, or a class for clones that have expanded.

>NA|16|NA|TRBJ2-6|TRBV19
CASSIAGHSGANVLTF
TGTGCCAGTAGTATTGCAGGGCACTCTGGGGCCAACGTCCTGACTTTC
>NA|12|NA|TRBJ2-5|TRBV6-1
CASSEVWGTQYF
TGTGCCAGCAGTGAAGTTTGGGGGACCCAGTACTTC
>NA|21|TRBD2|TRBJ2-4|TRBV4-2
CASSHSVGLAGEKVAKNIQYF
TGTGCCAGCAGCCACAGCGTGGGACTAGCGGGAGAAAAAGTCGCCAAAAACATTCAGTACTTC
>once|18|TRBD2|TRBJ2-1|TRBV10-3
CAISESGRGTSGSNEQFF
TGTGCCATCAGTGAGTCGGGCCGAGGGACTAGCGGGAGCAATGAGCAGTTCTTC
>few|14|TRBD1|TRBJ1-2|TRBV5-5
CASSSGGAGYGYTF
TGTGCCAGCAGCTCAGGGGGCGCGGGCTATGGCTACACCTTC
>NA|15|NA|TRBJ2-1|TRBV11-1
CASSLELASYNEQFF
TGTGCCAGCAGCTTAGAGCTAGCCTCCTACAATGAGCAGTTCTTC
>NA|15|NA|TRBJ2-1|TRBV7-9
CASSLARGSQVPQFF
TGTGCCAGCAGCTTAGCGCGGGGCTCTCAAGTCCCCCAGTTCTTC
>NA|13|NA|TRBJ2-7|TRBV7-9
CASSLSRGYEQYF
TGTGCCAGCAGCTTAAGTCGGGGTTACGAGCAGTACTTC
>NA|15|TRBD1|TRBJ1-1|TRBV18
CASSPGQGGFAEAFF
TGTGCCAGCTCACCCGGACAGGGGGGGTTTGCTGAAGCTTTCTTT
>NA|14|NA|TRBJ1-1|TRBV10-3
CAIKGPEGDSEAFF
TGTGCCATCAAGGGACCCGAGGGGGACTCTGAAGCTTTCTTT
>NA|14|TRBD1|TRBJ1-2|TRBV18
CASSPSGQNYGYTF
TGTGCCAGCTCACCGTCGGGACAGAACTATGGCTACACCTTC
>NA|13|NA|TRBJ1-2|TRBV7-2
CASTRLMNYGYTF
TGTGCCAGCACCAGACTGATGAACTATGGCTACACCTTC
>few|14|NA|TRBJ2-3|TRBV6-1
CASRRTTSTDTQYF
TGTGCCAGCAGGCGGACTACTAGCACAGATACGCAGTATTTT
>NA|15|TRBD2|TRBJ2-1|TRBV7-9
CASSRTSGAYNEQFF
TGTGCCAGCAGCCGGACTAGCGGGGCCTACAATGAGCAGTTCTTC
>NA|13|TRBD1|TRBJ1-1|TRBV5-6
CASSFDRGAEAFF
TGTGCCAGCAGCTTTGACAGGGGGGCTGAAGCTTTCTTT
>NA|13|NA|TRBJ2-1|TRBV7-2
CASSFLSVNEQFF
TGTGCCAGCAGCTTTCTTAGCGTCAATGAGCAGTTCTTC
>NA|16|TRBD2|TRBJ2-3|TRBV5-1
CASSLGTSTLGDTQYF
TGCGCCAGCAGCCTCGGGACTAGTACATTAGGAGATACGCAGTATTTT
>NA|15|TRBD1|TRBJ1-5|TRBV6-5
CASSYSQGGDQPQHF
TGTGCCAGCAGTTACTCCCAGGGGGGGGATCAGCCCCAGCATTTT
>NA|14|NA|TRBJ2-3|TRBV27
CASRRGPATDTQYF
TGTGCCAGCCGCAGGGGCCCCGCCACAGATACGCAGTATTTT
>NA|13|TRBD2|TRBJ2-5|TRBV10-3
CAISESLGDYQYF
TGTGCCATCAGTGAGTCGTTAGGGGACTATCAATACTTC
>NA|15|TRBD2|TRBJ2-3|TRBV29-1
CSVPWTSGRADTQYF
TGCAGCGTCCCCTGGACTAGCGGGAGGGCAGATACGCAGTATTTT
>NA|16|NA|TRBJ1-1|TRBV5-6
CASSLEATAMNTEAFF
TGTGCCAGCAGCTTGGAGGCGACAGCCATGAACACTGAAGCTTTCTTT
>NA|14|NA|TRBJ2-5|TRBV6-5
CASSLRTTDTKQYF
TGTGCCAGCAGCCTTCGGACTACCGATACGAAGCAGTACTTC
>NA|16|NA|TRBJ2-1|TRBV30
CAWTLSGALLGNEQFF
TGTGCCTGGACCCTTTCCGGGGCCCTTTTAGGTAATGAGCAGTTCTTC
>NA|15|NA|TRBJ2-3|TRBV7-6
CASSLESGFTDTQYF
TGTGCCAGCAGCTTAGAGTCGGGATTCACAGATACGCAGTATTTT
>NA|18|TRBD2|TRBJ2-1|TRBV10-3
CAISDFGGGRISYNEQFF
TGTGCCATCAGTGATTTCGGGGGCGGGAGGATTTCCTACAATGAGCAGTTCTTC
>few|15|NA|TRBJ2-1|TRBV19
CASSVQGDPYNEQFF
TGTGCCAGTAGTGTACAGGGAGATCCCTACAATGAGCAGTTCTTC
>once|14|NA|TRBJ2-5|TRBV7-2
CASSIIGGVETQYF
TGTGCCAGCAGTATTATTGGGGGAGTAGAGACCCAGTACTTC
>NA|14|NA|TRBJ2-2|TRBV7-9
CASSPSGGAGELFF
TGTGCCAGCAGCCCATCGGGTGGGGCCGGGGAGCTGTTTTTT
>few|18|TRBD2|TRBJ2-5|TRBV4-2
CASSQHFDRTSGSQTQYF
TGTGCCAGCAGCCAACACTTCGACCGGACTAGCGGGAGCCAGACCCAGTACTTC
>NA|14|NA|TRBJ1-4|TRBV6-9
CASSTGQSWEKLFF
TGTGCCAGCAGTACCGGACAGTCTTGGGAAAAACTGTTTTTT
>NA|17|TRBD1|TRBJ2-7|TRBV14
CASSTRYAGQGTYEQYF
TGTGCCAGCAGCACGAGATATGCGGGACAGGGCACCTACGAGCAGTACTTC
>few|13|NA|TRBJ1-2|TRBV7-9
CASSDGSDYGYTF
TGTGCCAGCAGTGACGGTTCCGACTATGGCTACACCTTC
>once|15|NA|TRBJ2-5|TRBV7-2
CASSPRGSYQETQYF
TGCGCCAGCAGCCCAAGGGGCAGCTACCAAGAGACCCAGTACTTC
>NA|15|TRBD2|TRBJ2-1|TRBV7-3
CASSLDSGRWNEQFF
TGTGCCAGCAGCTTAGATAGCGGGAGGTGGAATGAGCAGTTCTTC
>NA|19|TRBD2|TRBJ2-1|TRBV11-3
CASSLEGTSGIGSYNEQFF
TGTGCCAGCAGCTTAGAAGGGACTAGCGGGATTGGCTCCTACAATGAGCAGTTCTTC
>NA|13|NA|TRBJ1-3|TRBV6-1
CASNLDRPNTIYF
TGTGCCAGCAATCTGGACCGCCCAAACACCATATATTTT
>NA|18|NA|TRBJ1-3|TRBV18
CASSPTGPNRSSGNTIYF
TGTGCCAGCTCACCTACCGGCCCCAACAGGAGCTCTGGAAACACCATATATTTT
>NA|14|NA|TRBJ1-2|TRBV7-2
CASSLGGPTYGYTF
TGTGCCAGCAGCTTAGGTGGCCCTACCTATGGCTACACCTTC
>NA|13|NA|TRBJ2-4|TRBV9
CASSVGPPNIQYF
TGTGCCAGCAGCGTAGGGCCACCAAACATTCAGTACTTC
>once|15|NA|TRBJ1-6|TRBV6-6
CASRGWREGDSPLHF
TGTGCCAGCAGGGGGTGGCGGGAAGGTGATTCACCCCTCCACTTT
>NA|15|NA|TRBJ1-1|TRBV11-1
CASSLMRQPNTEAFF
TGTGCCAGCAGCTTGATGCGACAGCCGAACACTGAAGCTTTCTTT
>once|14|NA|TRBJ2-7|TRBV5-4
CASSQAPGAWEQYF
TGTGCCAGCAGCCAAGCTCCTGGGGCCTGGGAGCAGTACTTC
>NA|13|NA|TRBJ2-7|TRBV5-5
CASSWTPGYEQYF
TGTGCCAGCAGCTGGACCCCGGGATACGAGCAGTACTTC
>NA|13|NA|TRBJ1-2|TRBV11-2
CASSDGGRYGYTF
TGTGCCAGCAGCGACGGGGGCCGCTATGGCTACACCTTC
>NA|15|NA|TRBJ2-4|TRBV5-1
CASSLGDSTPNIQYF
TGCGCCAGCAGCCTCGGGGATTCCACCCCAAACATTCAGTACTTC
>NA|16|NA|TRBJ2-5|TRBV14
CASSEGQQGWGETQYF
TGTGCCAGCAGCGAAGGTCAACAGGGCTGGGGAGAGACCCAGTACTTC
>NA|14|NA|TRBJ2-1|TRBV5-8
CASSLDGAYNEQFF
TGTGCCAGCAGCCTCGACGGGGCCTACAATGAGCAGTTCTTC
>NA|12|NA|TRBJ1-1|TRBV7-9
CASSLDHREAFF
TGTGCCAGCAGCTTAGATCACCGAGAAGCTTTCTTT